This entry lists 12 T cell receptor beta chains sequenced from one sample in a study of T cell responses to AZD1222 COVID-19 vaccine. Assay used: immunoSEQ multiplex PCR; TCRdb lists only in-frame clones, some missing. The data contain roughly 140,000 clones, roughly 89% of them singletons. The starting material was peripheral blood, obtained on day 0 of AZD1222 vaccination. Receptors originate from an adult in good health.

The chain employs TRBV4-1 and TRBJ2-7; TRBD2 matches 10 bases. V dropped 5 bases and J dropped 5; count of bases not matched to a gene: 3. Germline V gene lookup returns CDR1 MGHRA and CDR2 YSYEKL. This CDR3 has 13 residues. In nucleotides, the CDR3 is TGCGCCAGCAGCTCGGGACTAGCGAACGAGCAGTACTTC. It translates to CASSSGLANEQYF.

The rearrangement links TRBV4-3 to TRBJ1-2, with D unclear. The CDR3 totals 15 residues. Between the trimmed V and J ends, which lost 3 bases and 3 bases, there was a span of 14 bases. Germline CDR1 reads LGHNA; CDR2 reads YSLEER. The CDR3 sequence is CASSQATNLDYGYTF. The CDR3 nucleotides read TGCGCCAGCAGCCAGGCTACAAATCTGGACTATGGCTACACCTTC.

The chain joins TRBV7-9 to TRBJ2-2, with D tentatively TRBD2 (5 bases). Trimming cost V 1 base and J 0 bases, with 6 bases left between them. Looked up from germline, CDR1 is SEHNR and CDR2 is FQNEAQ (reference sequence). CDR3 length: 15 residues. The CDR3 spells CASSLELANTGELFF. Here the CDR3 DNA reads TGTGCCAGCAGCTTAGAACTAGCGAACACCGGGGAGCTGTTTTTT.

This chain connects TRBV9 to TRBJ1-2; 8 bases line up with TRBD1. Germline-derived CDR1 and CDR2 are SGDLS and YYNGEE. Trimming took 3 bases from V and 2 from J; bases not matched to a gene: 6. The CDR3 runs to 15 residues. CDR3 protein: CASSATGGNNYGYTF. The CDR3 region has the DNA TGTGCCAGCAGCGCCACAGGGGGGAACAACTATGGCTACACCTTC.

The chain joins TRBV7-2 to TRBJ1-5; TRBD1 aligns across 7 bases. The CDR3 loop spans 16 amino acids. Germline assignment: CDR1 SGHTA and CDR2 FQGNSA. V trimming: 4 bases; J trimming: 5 bases; junction bases outside the gene matches: 11. CDR3 DNA: TGTGCCAGCAGCTCCCAAATAGGGGGCATTTATCAGCCCCAGCATTTT. Its translation: CASSSQIGGIYQPQHF.

The chain links TRBV19 to TRBJ2-3; TRBD2 is a possible D gene (6 bases). Germline CDR1 reads LNHDA; CDR2 reads SQIVND (reference sequence). The CDR3 has 14 residues. Trimming took off 7 bases at V and 6 bases at J, with 17 bases between the two ends. The chain's CDR3 is CASTNPRRGDTQYF. For the CDR3, the DNA is TGTGCCAGTACCAACCCCCGCCGGGGGGATACGCAGTATTTT.

The sample holds one count of this clone. The chain couples TRBV28 to TRBJ1-5, with D perhaps TRBD1 (5 bases). This CDR3 has 16 residues. Per germline, CDR1 MDHEN and CDR2 SYDVKM. Trimming stripped 7 bases from V and 3 bases from J, with 19 bases between. CDR3 DNA: TGTGCCAGCAATACGGTGGGGACTTTTATCAATCAGCCCCAGCATTTT. It yields the protein CASNTVGTFINQPQHF. Combining the CDR3 with reference TRBV28 and TRBJ1-5 gives the whole variable domain DVKVTQSSRYLVKRTGEKVFLECVQDMDHENMFWYRQDPGLGLRLIYFSYDVKMKEKGDIPEGYSVSREKKERFSLILESASTNQTSMYLCASNTVGTFINQPQHFGDGTRLSIL.

In DNA form, the CDR3 reads TGTGCCAGCTCCAGGACGACAGGGGGCTGGGATTCACCCCTCCACTTT. Protein: CASSRTTGGWDSPLHF. This chain uses TRBV18 with TRBJ1-6; 10 positions agree with TRBD1. V lost 6 bases and J lost 8; bases outside the gene matches: 10. The CDR3 consists of 16 residues. Per germline, CDR1 KGHSH and CDR2 LQKENI.

V usage is TRBV4-1 and J usage is TRBJ2-3; 8 bases match TRBD2. The trim removed 4 bases at V and 3 bases at J, leaving 15 bases unmatched. This CDR3 has 18 residues. In germline, CDR1 is MGHRA, CDR2 YSYEKL. The CDR3 sequence: CASSPESPPAGVTDTQYF. The CDR3 nucleotides read TGCGCCAGCAGCCCAGAGAGCCCCCCAGCGGGAGTGACAGATACGCAGTATTTT.

This chain uses TRBV2 with TRBJ2-1; TRBD1 matches 7 bases. V shed 6 bases and J 0 bases; nucleotides not matched to a gene: 8. The CDR3 runs 16 residues. Germline CDR1 reads SNHLY; CDR2 reads FYNNEI. The CDR3 bases are TGTGCCAGCAGCGAACAGGGGTCCTCCTCCTACAATGAGCAGTTCTTC. Its translation: CASSEQGSSSYNEQFF. The variable domain in full, with the rest retrieved from reference TRBV2 and TRBJ2-1, is EPEVTQTPSHQVTQMGQEVILRCVPISNHLYFYWYRQILGQKVEFLVSFYNNEISEKSEIFDDQFSVERPDGSNFTLKIRSTKLEDSAMYFCASSEQGSSSYNEQFFGPGTRLTVL.

This clone was seen only once. The rearrangement uses TRBV5-4 and TRBJ1-2, with D perhaps TRBD1 (5 bases). The CDR3 is 13 residues long. V was trimmed by 4 bases and J by 8 bases, leaving 15 bases between them. The germline V gene has CDR1 SGHNT and CDR2 YYREEE (reference sequence). This CDR3 reads CASSEGDGDGYTF. In nucleotides, the CDR3 is TGTGCCAGCAGCGAAGGGGACGGCGACGGCTACACCTTC.

The V and J genes are TRBV13 and TRBJ1-1; D is possibly TRBD1 (6 bases). The ends were cut back, 5 bases at V and 1 base at J, with 11 bases in the middle. Looked up from germline, CDR1 is PRHDT and CDR2 is FYEKMQ (reference sequence). The CDR3 consists of 14 residues. In nucleotides, the CDR3 is TGTGCCAGCAGCCAGGGGCAGGGGAACACTGAAGCTTTCTTT. It yields the protein CASSQGQGNTEAFF.